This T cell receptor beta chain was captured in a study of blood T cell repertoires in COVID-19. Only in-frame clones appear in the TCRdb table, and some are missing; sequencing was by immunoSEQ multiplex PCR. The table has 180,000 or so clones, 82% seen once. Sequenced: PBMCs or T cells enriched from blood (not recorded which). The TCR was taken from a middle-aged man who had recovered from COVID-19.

The CDR3 sequence: CASSSTGNTGELFF. Written as DNA, the CDR3 is TGTGCCAGCAGCTCGACAGGGAACACCGGGGAGCTGTTTTTT. The V and J genes are TRBV7-9 and TRBJ2-2; a possible D gene is TRBD1 (6 bases). From germline, CDR1 is SEHNR and CDR2 FQNEAQ (reference sequence). Trimming pared 4 bases from V and 1 base from J, leaving 7 bases between. CDR3 size: 14 residues.